Following are 28 T cell receptor beta chains from one sample sequenced in a study of T cell responses to AZD1222 COVID-19 vaccine. Generated by immunoSEQ multiplex PCR, the TCRdb table keeps only in-frame clones and is missing some. The table includes 90,000 to 130,000 clones, 70% to 90% detected once. Specimen: peripheral blood, collected on day 0 of AZD1222 vaccination. The receptor source for this set is an adult in good health.

The CDR3, as DNA: TGTGCCAGCAGCTTAGACGGAATCTATGGCTACACCTTC. This codes for CASSLDGIYGYTF. V gene TRBV7-2 combines with J gene TRBJ1-2; D unresolved. CDR3 length: 13 residues. V dropped 1 base and J dropped 4 bases, with 7 bases sitting between them. From germline, CDR1 is SGHTA and CDR2 FQGNSA.

This chain joins TRBV15 and TRBJ1-2; the D gene is possibly TRBD1 (5 bases). This CDR3 spans 15 amino acids. Trimming removed 0 bases from V and 10 bases from J, with 18 bases in between. The germline CDR1 and CDR2 sequences are LNHNV and YYDKDF (reference sequence). The CDR3 DNA is TGTGCCACCAGCAGAGAACCTTCGCCGGGGACCTCCTACACCTTC. Encoded protein: CATSREPSPGTSYTF.

This sequence joins TRBV11-2 and TRBJ2-5; D is ambiguous. The CDR3 spans 11 residues. V dropped 5 bases and J dropped 7 bases, with 8 bases sitting between them. Germline CDR1 reads SGHAT; CDR2 reads FQNNGV. The CDR3 DNA follows: TGTGCCAGCAGCCTCCCTTTGACCCAGTACTTC. Translating it yields CASSLPLTQYF.

The chain recombines TRBV7-8 with TRBJ1-3; possibly TRBD1 for D (5 bases). Between the trimmed V and J ends, which lost 5 bases and 0 bases, there was a span of 14 bases. The CDR3 contains 16 residues. Per the germline V gene, CDR1 is SGHVS and CDR2 is FQNEAQ. DNA for the CDR3: TGTGCCAGCAGCCCCCGGGCAGGGAACTCTGGAAACACCATATATTTT. Encoded protein: CASSPRAGNSGNTIYF.

This clone has only one observation. This chain links TRBV27 with TRBJ2-2; tentatively, D is TRBD2 (7 bases). The germline V gene has CDR1 MNHEY and CDR2 SMNVEV (reference sequence). This CDR3 spans 17 amino acids. V lost 3 bases, J lost 0 bases, and 14 bases lay in between. The CDR3 sequence is CASSFGGGHANTGELFF. CDR3 in DNA: TGTGCCAGCAGTTTTGGGGGGGGCCACGCGAACACCGGGGAGCTGTTTTTT.

The chain combines TRBV30 with TRBJ1-5, with D tentatively TRBD1 (6 bases). The CDR3 has 13 amino acids. Between the trimmed V and J ends, which lost 5 bases and 7 bases, there was a span of 15 bases. Germline assignment: CDR1 GTSNPN and CDR2 SVGIG (reference sequence). The DNA of the CDR3 is TGTGCCTGGCAAACAGGGAGAGAACAGCCCCAGCATTTT. Its translation is CAWQTGREQPQHF.

The genes are TRBV6-5 and TRBJ1-6; a possible D gene is TRBD1 (5 bases). V was shortened by 9 bases and J by 9 bases, with 21 bases between the two germline ends. CDR1 and CDR2 (germline): MNHEY, SVGAGI. The CDR3 runs to 15 residues. CDR3 residues: CASTDRIGEGSPLHF. The CDR3 bases are TGTGCCAGTACCGACAGAATAGGTGAAGGTTCACCCCTCCACTTT.

The chain uses TRBV18 and TRBJ2-6; D is uncertain. The ends were cut back, 1 base at V and 0 bases at J, with 4 bases in the middle. Germline V lookup: CDR1 KGHSH, CDR2 LQKENI. The CDR3 runs 15 residues. The DNA for the CDR3 is TGTGCCAGCTCACCACTCACCTCTGGGGCCAACGTCCTGACTTTC. Its protein product is CASSPLTSGANVLTF.

The chain recombines TRBV27 with TRBJ2-1; 13 nucleotides match TRBD2. CDR3 size: 14 residues. Germline V lookup: CDR1 MNHEY, CDR2 SMNVEV (reference sequence). J was trimmed by 7 bases and V by 7 bases; bases with no gene match: 4. CDR3 nucleotides: TGTGCCAGCACAACGGGACTAGCGGGGAATGAGCAGTTCTTC. Its protein is CASTTGLAGNEQFF.

This clone appeared a few times. This sequence joins TRBV6-1 and TRBJ2-7, with D perhaps TRBD1 (6 bases). The germline CDR1 and CDR2 sequences are MNHNS and SASEGT. This CDR3 spans 19 amino acids. The V gene lost 3 bases and the J gene lost 9 bases, with 33 bases spanning the gap. CDR3 loop: CASSERRASRDTDMRRQYF. CDR3 coding DNA: TGTGCCAGCAGTGAGAGGAGAGCATCCCGGGACACCGATATGCGACGGCAGTACTTC.

The chain couples TRBV6-4 to TRBJ1-1; TRBD1 aligns across 7 bases. The length of the CDR3 is 14 residues. After removal of 5 bases from V and 1 base from J, the junction contained 4 bases not matched to a gene. In germline, CDR1 is MRHNA, CDR2 SNTAGT. In DNA, the CDR3 is TGTGCCAGCAGTACTGACAGGGCGAACACTGAAGCTTTCTTT. Amino acids: CASSTDRANTEAFF.

In nucleotides, the CDR3 is TGCGCCAGCAGCCAGGCCCCACCGTCTCAGGCTATTAATGAAAAACTGTTTTTT. Protein: CASSQAPPSQAINEKLFF. The rearrangement uses TRBV5-1 and TRBJ1-4; D call uncertain. The CDR3 is 18 amino acids. Germline loops: CDR1 SGHRS, CDR2 YFSETQ. V dropped 4 bases and J dropped 4 bases, with 23 bases sitting between them.

The count of this clone is one. The gene calls are TRBV7-9 and TRBJ1-6; 7 nucleotides line up with TRBD1. The CDR3 has 14 residues. Germline assignment: CDR1 SEHNR and CDR2 FQNEAQ (reference sequence). V was pared by 4 bases and J by 10 bases, with 7 bases of the junction left unmatched. This CDR3 reads CASSSTGSGSPLHF. In DNA form, the CDR3 reads TGTGCCAGCAGCTCGACAGGGTCGGGGTCACCCCTCCACTTT.

This clone was counted a single time. This chain connects TRBV28 to TRBJ1-1; D may be TRBD1 (5 bases). Trimming shortened V by 8 bases and J by 1 base, and 11 bases separated the two germline ends. The CDR3 has 13 residues. Germline loops: CDR1 MDHEN, CDR2 SYDVKM. CDR3 sequence: CASQWGGNTEAFF. The CDR3 DNA sequence: TGTGCCAGCCAGTGGGGGGGGAACACTGAAGCTTTCTTT.

This clone appeared a single time. This chain connects TRBV6-5 to TRBJ1-1; D may be TRBD1 (6 bases). Germline V gives CDR1 MNHEY, CDR2 SVGAGI. The CDR3 covers 13 residues. The V end was cut by 7 bases, the J end by 1 base, with 10 bases between. CDR3 bases: TGTGCCAGCATTCGAGGGGGGAACACTGAAGCTTTCTTT. Its protein is CASIRGGNTEAFF.

About this clone itself: Other DNA variants within this sample encode the same CDR3. The chain uses TRBV28 and TRBJ1-2, with D possibly TRBD1 on 5 matching bases. CDR3 length: 13 residues. Germline assignment: CDR1 MDHEN and CDR2 SYDVKM. Deletions cut 7 bases from V and 4 bases from J, with 13 bases between. The CDR3 protein is CASTGGGTYGYTF. CDR3 nucleotide sequence: TGTGCCAGCACAGGAGGCGGGACCTATGGCTACACCTTC.

The chain employs TRBV7-6 and TRBJ2-1; perhaps TRBD2 as D (5 bases). V was shortened by 0 bases and J by 1 base, with 22 bases between the two germline ends. CDR1 and CDR2 (germline): SGHVS, FNYEAQ. There are 20 residues in the CDR3. The CDR3: CASSLAHLAYSVQSYNEQFF. The DNA of the CDR3 is TGTGCCAGCAGCTTAGCCCATCTAGCATACAGTGTGCAATCCTACAATGAGCAGTTCTTC.

The chain employs TRBV11-2 and TRBJ2-6; D is undetermined. V lost 1 base and J lost 0, with 4 bases in between. CDR1 is SGHAT, CDR2 FQNNGV, per germline. The CDR3 loop spans 15 amino acids. CDR3 residues: CASSLANSGANVLTF. The DNA of the CDR3 is TGTGCCAGCAGCTTAGCGAACTCTGGGGCCAACGTCCTGACTTTC.

The chain links TRBV9 to TRBJ1-2; 8 nucleotides match TRBD1. J lost 4 bases, V lost 0 bases, and 2 bases had no gene match. The CDR3 consists of 14 residues. Germline CDR1 reads SGDLS; CDR2 reads YYNGEE. In DNA, the CDR3 is TGTGCCAGCAGCGTAGATGACAGGGGCTATGGCTACACCTTC. It codes for CASSVDDRGYGYTF.

This rearrangement joins TRBV10-3 to TRBJ2-3, with 8 bases lining up with TRBD2. This CDR3 contains 15 residues. V trimming: 6 bases; J trimming: 2 bases; junction bases outside the gene matches: 7. Looked up from germline, CDR1 is ENHRY and CDR2 is SYGVKD. As DNA, the CDR3 is TGTGCCATCAGGGCCAGCGGGGGACACACAGATACGCAGTATTTT. It yields the protein CAIRASGGHTDTQYF.

The chain is built from TRBV6-2 or TRBV6-3 and TRBJ1-5, with D possibly being TRBD1 (6 bases). Germline V lookup: CDR1 MNHEY, CDR2 SVGEGT. The germline V and J ends were trimmed by 2 bases and 0 bases, with 17 bases remaining between them. The CDR3 is made up of 18 amino acids. This CDR3 is CASSYREQGGYSNQPQHF. Written as DNA, the CDR3 is TGTGCCAGCAGTTACCGGGAACAGGGAGGGTATAGCAATCAGCCCCAGCATTTT.

The chain joins TRBV30 to TRBJ1-2, with 11 bases aligning to TRBD1. V shed 7 bases, J shed 1 base, and the junction held 11 bases outside the gene matches. Germline V gene data show CDR1 as GTSNPN and CDR2 as SVGIG (reference sequence). The CDR3 is made up of 16 amino acids. The CDR3 here is CASYPGQGVVNYGYTF. The CDR3 DNA follows: TGTGCCTCCTATCCGGGACAGGGGGTGGTTAACTATGGCTACACCTTC. Looking up the rest from reference TRBV30 and TRBJ1-2 gives the full variable domain: SQTIHQWPATLVQPVGSPLSLECTVEGTSNPNLYWYRQAAGRGLQLLFYSVGIGQISSEVPQNLSASRPQDRQFILSSKKLLLSDSGFYLCASYPGQGVVNYGYTFGSGTRLTVV.

The V gene is TRBV7-2, the J gene TRBJ1-6; D gene ambiguous. Germline V gives CDR1 SGHTA, CDR2 FQGNSA. The CDR3 loop spans 14 amino acids. Between the trimmed V and J ends, which lost 3 bases and 8 bases, there was a span of 11 bases. CDR3 sequence (DNA): TGTGCCAGCAGCTTGGGGTACGGGGATTCACCCCTCCACTTT. Translated: CASSLGYGDSPLHF. The variable domain in full, with the rest retrieved from reference TRBV7-2 and TRBJ1-6, is GAGVSQSPSNKVTEKGKDVELRCDPISGHTALYWYRQSLGQGLEFLIYFQGNSAPDKSGLPSDRFSAERTGGSVSTLTIQRTQQEDSAVYLCASSLGYGDSPLHFGNGTRLTVT.

The chain recombines TRBV11-2 with TRBJ2-7; no definite D call. The germline V gene has CDR1 SGHAT and CDR2 FQNNGV. V was shortened by 2 bases and J by 1 base, with 9 bases between the two germline ends. The CDR3 sequence is 14 residues long. CDR3 in amino acids: CASSLQMGSYEQYF. The DNA of the CDR3 is TGTGCCAGCAGCTTACAAATGGGTTCCTACGAGCAGTACTTC.

This sequence joins TRBV18 and TRBJ2-7; a possible D gene is TRBD1 (6 bases). Germline CDR1 reads KGHSH; CDR2 reads LQKENI. This CDR3 contains 11 residues. Trimming removed 3 bases from V and 6 bases from J, with 6 bases in between. CDR3 residues: CASSPGAEQYF. The CDR3 DNA reads TGTGCCAGCTCACCGGGGGCCGAGCAGTACTTC.

The chain is built from TRBV7-2 and TRBJ1-2, with TRBD1 matching 8 bases. V shed 2 bases and J 7 bases; nucleotides not matched to a gene: 3. Germline V CDR1 and CDR2: SGHTA, FQGNSA. The CDR3 runs 13 residues. The CDR3 region has the DNA TGTGCCAGCAGCTTACAGGGGGCGGCTGGCTACACCTTC. Translated, it gives CASSLQGAAGYTF.

This chain joins TRBV20-1 and TRBJ1-2, with TRBD1 as a possible D gene (6 bases). Trimming shortened V by 3 bases and J by 5 bases, and 13 bases separated the two germline ends. The CDR3 length is 13 residues. Looked up from germline, CDR1 is DFQATT and CDR2 is SNEGSKA (reference sequence). The chain's CDR3 is CSASLPGAYGYTF. CDR3 bases: TGCAGTGCTAGTTTGCCAGGGGCATATGGCTACACCTTC.

The V and J genes are TRBV4-2 and TRBJ1-2, with D possibly being TRBD1 (5 bases). The V gene lost 1 base and the J gene lost 4 bases, with 13 bases spanning the gap. Per germline, CDR1 LGHNA and CDR2 YNFKEQ. The CDR3 spans 15 residues. The CDR3 DNA reads TGTGCCAGCAGCCAAGGGACCCCCGGGGGCTATGGCTACACCTTC. Translation: CASSQGTPGGYGYTF.